These T cell receptor beta chains were read from a single sample in a study of identical twins. Each CDR3 protein is one row after TCRdb ran MiXCR on the 5' RACE reads. The table includes roughly 720,000 distinct CDR3 sequences, over 15% detected once. In addition, the sample was reused for a study of T cells expressing NK-cell markers.

Material: PBMCs. These receptors were collected from a woman aged 18-30 years in good health. Both conserved end residues are part of each CDR3. The order of the fields is D gene, clone size, CDR3 length, J gene, V gene, CDR3 protein, CDR3 DNA. D genes are given only for firm matches. Expanded clones are given a class, and other clones once, few, many or no size at all.

D: TRBD1
size: NA
length: 16
J: TRBJ2-5
V: TRBV7-9
CDR3: CASSSPTTGPGETQYF
DNA: TGTGCCAGCAGCTCCCCAACGACAGGGCCAGGGGAGACCCAGTACTTC

D: NA
size: NA
length: 13
J: TRBJ2-1
V: TRBV5-1
CDR3: CASRMGDYNEQFF
DNA: TGCGCCAGCAGAATGGGGGACTACAATGAGCAGTTCTTC

D: TRBD1
size: few
length: 15
J: TRBJ2-1
V: TRBV12-3/TRBV12-4
CDR3: CASRTGPQSWNEQFF
DNA: TGTGCCAGCAGGACAGGGCCGCAGAGTTGGAATGAGCAGTTCTTC

D: NA
size: few
length: 16
J: TRBJ2-5
V: TRBV7-2
CDR3: CASSLGPGVLKETQYF
DNA: TGTGCCAGCAGCTTAGGGCCAGGGGTTTTAAAAGAGACCCAGTACTTC

D: TRBD2
size: few
length: 14
J: TRBJ2-1
V: TRBV29-1
CDR3: CSVAGLAGVDEQFF
DNA: TGCAGCGTCGCGGGACTAGCGGGAGTGGATGAGCAGTTCTTC

D: TRBD2
size: NA
length: 15
J: TRBJ2-3
V: TRBV20-1
CDR3: CSASQTSGYTDTQYF
DNA: TGCAGTGCCAGCCAAACTAGCGGTTACACAGATACGCAGTATTTT

D: NA
size: few
length: 17
J: TRBJ2-1
V: TRBV5-1
CDR3: CASSLGRAEPPYNEQFF
DNA: TGCGCCAGCAGCCTAGGTAGAGCGGAGCCCCCCTACAATGAGCAGTTCTTC

D: NA
size: NA
length: 13
J: TRBJ1-1
V: TRBV20-1
CDR3: CSARWGFNTEAFF
DNA: TGCAGTGCTAGATGGGGTTTTAACACTGAAGCTTTCTTT

D: NA
size: NA
length: 16
J: TRBJ1-1
V: TRBV11-3
CDR3: CASSPRPTGMNTEAFF
DNA: TGTGCCAGCAGCCCTCGCCCCACAGGGATGAACACTGAAGCTTTCTTT

D: NA
size: NA
length: 16
J: TRBJ1-1
V: TRBV20-1
CDR3: CSVPLRPGKMNTEAFF
DNA: TGCAGTGTCCCTCTCCGTCCGGGAAAAATGAACACTGAAGCTTTCTTT

D: NA
size: NA
length: 15
J: TRBJ2-3
V: TRBV5-1
CDR3: CASSAAQPRTDTQYF
DNA: TGCGCCAGCAGCGCGGCGCAACCTCGCACAGATACGCAGTATTTT

D: TRBD2
size: few
length: 16
J: TRBJ2-1
V: TRBV6-5
CDR3: CASSYASGSSYNEQFF
DNA: TGTGCCAGCAGTTACGCAAGCGGGAGCTCCTACAATGAGCAGTTCTTC

D: NA
size: NA
length: 9
J: TRBJ1-1
V: TRBV20-1
CDR3: CSTDAEAFF
DNA: TGCAGTACCGACGCGGAAGCTTTCTTT

D: TRBD2
size: few
length: 16
J: TRBJ2-7
V: TRBV10-3
CDR3: CAISVGRVGGTYEQYF
DNA: TGTGCCATCAGTGTGGGGCGAGTGGGGGGGACCTACGAGCAGTACTTC

D: NA
size: few
length: 12
J: TRBJ2-7
V: TRBV7-9
CDR3: CASTSGVYEQYF
DNA: TGTGCCAGCACCTCAGGAGTATACGAGCAGTACTTC

D: NA
size: NA
length: 12
J: TRBJ1-5
V: TRBV7-9
CDR3: CASSHINQPQHF
DNA: TGTGCCAGCAGCCATATAAATCAGCCCCAGCATTTT

D: TRBD2
size: few
length: 17
J: TRBJ2-1
V: TRBV28
CDR3: CASSSSGIWRSYNEQFF
DNA: TGTGCCAGCAGTTCTAGCGGGATATGGCGCTCCTACAATGAGCAGTTCTTC

D: TRBD2
size: NA
length: 15
J: TRBJ2-3
V: TRBV12-3/TRBV12-4
CDR3: CASSSRAGVTDTQYF
DNA: TGTGCCAGCAGTTCCCGAGCGGGAGTGACAGATACGCAGTATTTT

D: NA
size: NA
length: 14
J: TRBJ2-1
V: TRBV12-3/TRBV12-4
CDR3: CASSYTSQPDEQFF
DNA: TGTGCCAGCAGTTATACTTCTCAGCCCGATGAGCAGTTCTTC

D: TRBD2
size: NA
length: 17
J: TRBJ2-1
V: TRBV3-1
CDR3: CASSQWASGISYNEQFF
DNA: TGTGCCTCCAGCCAGTGGGCTAGCGGTATCTCCTACAATGAGCAGTTCTTC

D: TRBD2
size: NA
length: 15
J: TRBJ2-7
V: TRBV7-9
CDR3: CASSRYSGGVDEQYF
DNA: TGTGCCAGCAGCAGATATAGCGGGGGGGTTGACGAGCAGTACTTC

D: NA
size: few
length: 15
J: TRBJ1-1
V: TRBV5-1
CDR3: CASSFAGGTNTEAFF
DNA: TGCGCCAGCAGCTTCGCGGGGGGGACGAACACTGAAGCTTTCTTT

D: NA
size: few
length: 15
J: TRBJ2-2
V: TRBV7-3
CDR3: CASSPSVLGTGELFF
DNA: TGTGCCAGCAGCCCCTCGGTTCTGGGGACCGGGGAGCTGTTTTTT

D: NA
size: few
length: 16
J: TRBJ1-1
V: TRBV15
CDR3: CATSREKSQGGTEAFF
DNA: TGTGCCACCAGCAGAGAAAAGTCACAGGGTGGCACTGAAGCTTTCTTT

D: TRBD2
size: NA
length: 16
J: TRBJ2-3
V: TRBV11-2
CDR3: CASSLGPSGGPDTQYF
DNA: TGTGCCAGCAGCTTAGGACCTAGCGGGGGGCCAGATACGCAGTATTTT

D: TRBD2
size: NA
length: 14
J: TRBJ2-3
V: TRBV6-1
CDR3: CANSASGATDTQYF
DNA: TGTGCCAACTCGGCTAGCGGGGCCACAGATACGCAGTATTTT

D: NA
size: few
length: 17
J: TRBJ2-3
V: TRBV4-3
CDR3: CASSQARQTGSTDTQYF
DNA: TGCGCCAGCAGCCAAGCGCGCCAGACCGGGAGCACAGATACGCAGTATTTT

D: NA
size: NA
length: 12
J: TRBJ2-3
V: TRBV10-3
CDR3: CAISDRPDTQYF
DNA: TGTGCCATCAGTGACCGGCCAGATACGCAGTATTTT

D: NA
size: few
length: 14
J: TRBJ2-3
V: TRBV5-1
CDR3: CASSSSAGTDTQYF
DNA: TGCGCCAGCAGCTCCTCCGCAGGCACAGATACGCAGTATTTT

D: NA
size: few
length: 14
J: TRBJ2-7
V: TRBV6-5
CDR3: CASSYRSSSYEQYF
DNA: TGTGCCAGCAGTTACAGGTCAAGCTCCTACGAGCAGTACTTC

D: NA
size: NA
length: 14
J: TRBJ2-7
V: TRBV12-3/TRBV12-4
CDR3: CASRGTGGDYEQYF
DNA: TGTGCCAGCAGGGGAACCGGGGGAGACTACGAGCAGTACTTC

D: NA
size: NA
length: 15
J: TRBJ1-4
V: TRBV5-4
CDR3: CASRPGTGENEKLFF
DNA: TGTGCCAGCAGACCGGGGACGGGAGAAAATGAAAAACTGTTTTTT

D: NA
size: few
length: 15
J: TRBJ2-1
V: TRBV20-1
CDR3: CSASLQGATYNEQFF
DNA: TGCAGTGCTAGTTTGCAGGGCGCGACATACAATGAGCAGTTCTTC

D: TRBD2
size: many
length: 15
J: TRBJ2-3
V: TRBV6-5
CDR3: CASSSPWGGTDTQYF
DNA: TGTGCCAGCAGTTCCCCTTGGGGGGGGACAGATACGCAGTATTTT

D: NA
size: few
length: 13
J: TRBJ2-7
V: TRBV27
CDR3: CASRVRGTYEQYF
DNA: TGTGCCAGCAGGGTCAGGGGCACCTACGAGCAGTACTTC

D: TRBD2
size: NA
length: 15
J: TRBJ2-1
V: TRBV6-1
CDR3: CASRALGLVGNEQFF
DNA: TGTGCCAGCCGAGCGCTGGGACTAGTGGGGAATGAGCAGTTCTTC

D: TRBD1
size: NA
length: 18
J: TRBJ1-2
V: TRBV15
CDR3: CATSRGRTEGASGYGYTF
DNA: TGTGCCACCAGCAGAGGCAGAACGGAGGGGGCGTCGGGCTATGGCTACACCTTC

D: NA
size: few
length: 12
J: TRBJ1-5
V: TRBV12-3/TRBV12-4
CDR3: CASSLATGRMDF
DNA: TGTGCCAGCAGTTTAGCTACAGGGAGGATGGATTTT

D: NA
size: few
length: 12
J: TRBJ1-2
V: TRBV5-1
CDR3: CASSAENYGYTF
DNA: TGCGCCAGCAGCGCAGAGAACTATGGCTACACCTTC

D: TRBD2
size: NA
length: 16
J: TRBJ2-2
V: TRBV5-1
CDR3: CASSRLTSGNTGELFF
DNA: TGCGCCAGCAGCAGACTCACTAGCGGCAACACCGGGGAGCTGTTTTTT

D: NA
size: many
length: 11
J: TRBJ2-1
V: TRBV6-6
CDR3: CASSYDNEQFF
DNA: TGTGCCAGCAGCTACGACAATGAGCAGTTCTTC

D: NA
size: few
length: 14
J: TRBJ2-1
V: TRBV20-1
CDR3: CSASSRGSYNEQFF
DNA: TGCAGTGCCTCCTCCAGAGGCTCCTACAATGAGCAGTTCTTC

D: TRBD2
size: few
length: 16
J: TRBJ2-1
V: TRBV5-6
CDR3: CASSTTSGSWHNEQFF
DNA: TGTGCCAGCAGCACGACTAGCGGGAGTTGGCACAATGAGCAGTTCTTC

D: TRBD2
size: few
length: 16
J: TRBJ2-5
V: TRBV5-1
CDR3: CASSFASGRARETQYF
DNA: TGCGCCAGCAGCTTCGCTAGCGGGAGGGCCCGCGAGACCCAGTACTTC

D: NA
size: many
length: 11
J: TRBJ1-6
V: TRBV12-3/TRBV12-4
CDR3: CASSFGSPLHF
DNA: TGTGCCAGCAGTTTCGGATCACCCCTCCACTTT

D: TRBD2
size: few
length: 18
J: TRBJ2-2
V: TRBV4-3
CDR3: CASSQEPRLAGYTGELFF
DNA: TGCGCCAGCAGCCAAGAACCTCGACTAGCGGGCTACACCGGGGAGCTGTTTTTT

D: TRBD1
size: NA
length: 17
J: TRBJ2-3
V: TRBV5-6
CDR3: CASSFPRTGWGTDTQYF
DNA: TGTGCCAGCAGCTTCCCTCGGACAGGGTGGGGCACAGATACGCAGTATTTT

D: NA
size: NA
length: 15
J: TRBJ2-5
V: TRBV7-2
CDR3: CASSLFPGSLETQYF
DNA: TGTGCCAGCAGCTTATTTCCAGGGTCTTTGGAGACCCAGTACTTC

D: TRBD1
size: few
length: 15
J: TRBJ2-1
V: TRBV7-9
CDR3: CASSLQGAAYNEQFF
DNA: TGTGCCAGCAGCTTACAGGGGGCGGCCTACAATGAGCAGTTCTTC

D: NA
size: NA
length: 13
J: TRBJ1-1
V: TRBV7-9
CDR3: CASSLRERTEAFF
DNA: TGTGCCAGCAGCCTCAGGGAGCGCACTGAAGCTTTCTTT

D: NA
size: few
length: 14
J: TRBJ2-7
V: TRBV11-2
CDR3: CASSFSRILHEQYF
DNA: TGTGCCAGCAGCTTCTCCAGGATCCTCCACGAGCAGTACTTC

D: NA
size: few
length: 14
J: TRBJ1-1
V: TRBV27
CDR3: CASTIRPGVTEAFF
DNA: TGTGCCAGCACTATAAGACCTGGGGTCACTGAAGCTTTCTTT

D: TRBD2
size: few
length: 17
J: TRBJ2-1
V: TRBV28
CDR3: CATWRGGLAGALNEQFF
DNA: TGTGCCACATGGCGGGGTGGACTAGCGGGGGCTCTAAATGAGCAGTTCTTC

D: TRBD2
size: NA
length: 16
J: TRBJ2-5
V: TRBV3-1
CDR3: CASSQDRTSVEETQYF
DNA: TGTGCCAGCAGCCAAGACCGAACTAGCGTGGAAGAGACCCAGTACTTC

D: TRBD2
size: few
length: 14
J: TRBJ2-7
V: TRBV29-1
CDR3: CSVPGGGGSYEQYF
DNA: TGCAGCGTACCGGGGGGAGGAGGCTCCTACGAGCAGTACTTC

D: NA
size: few
length: 19
J: TRBJ2-3
V: TRBV7-3
CDR3: CASSFSPPGSPGPTDTQYF
DNA: TGTGCCAGCAGCTTCTCCCCCCCGGGGTCGCCCGGACCCACAGATACGCAGTATTTT

D: TRBD1
size: NA
length: 14
J: TRBJ2-7
V: TRBV9
CDR3: CASSGKGGMNEQYF
DNA: TGTGCCAGCAGCGGAAAAGGGGGCATGAACGAGCAGTACTTC